In this sample, the clone carrying this TCR beta chain turned up a few times. The antigen remains unidentified. Researchers collected around 10 milliliters of peripheral blood from every single donor. Per sample, a minimum of 6 million PBMCs were isolated. No fewer than 6 micrograms of total RNA were isolated from every sample. Trimming pared 5 bases from V and 0 bases from J, leaving 11 bases between. Germline V gives CDR1 DFQATT, CDR2 SNEGSKA (reference sequence). This CDR3 contains 15 residues. These data are taken from a study of blood T cells in healthy people across ages. Study-wide results and caveats: The study found TCR beta diversity correlated strongly with naive T cell percentage.

Primers used in a second PCR of about 6 to 11 cycles were a sample-barcoded 5' primer and a J-beta primer mix. TCRdb ran MiXCR on the 5' RACE reads and lists one entry per CDR3 protein. This sample has roughly 800,000 distinct CDR3 sequences, with 55% to 70% found just once. This chain uses TRBV20-1 with TRBJ2-6, with D unclear. The origin of this receptor is a man aged 25-45 years in good health. The specimen sequenced was blood. The CDR3 DNA reads TGCAGTGCTGTTCCGATGGGCTCTGGGGCCAACGTCCTGACTTTC. This sequence encodes CSAVPMGSGANVLTF.